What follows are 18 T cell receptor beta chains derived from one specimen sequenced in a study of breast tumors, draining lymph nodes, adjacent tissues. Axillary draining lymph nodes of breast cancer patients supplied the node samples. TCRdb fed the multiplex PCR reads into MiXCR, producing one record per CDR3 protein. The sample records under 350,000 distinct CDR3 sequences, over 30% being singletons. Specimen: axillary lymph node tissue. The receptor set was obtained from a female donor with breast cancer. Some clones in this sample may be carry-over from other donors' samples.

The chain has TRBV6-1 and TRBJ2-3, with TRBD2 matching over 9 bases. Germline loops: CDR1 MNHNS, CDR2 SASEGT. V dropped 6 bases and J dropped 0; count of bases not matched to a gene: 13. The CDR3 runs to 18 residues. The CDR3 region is CASRPRRLAVSSTDTQYF. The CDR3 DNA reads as TGTGCCAGCAGGCCCCGGAGACTAGCGGTATCTAGCACAGATACGCAGTATTTT.

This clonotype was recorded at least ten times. The CDR3 region is CASSVSGNTIYF. The CDR3 DNA follows: TGTGCCAGCAGTGTGAGCGGAAACACCATATATTTT. This chain links TRBV2 with TRBJ1-3; D gene ambiguous. CDR3 length: 12 residues. The germline V and J ends were trimmed by 4 bases and 4 bases, with 5 bases remaining between them. CDR1 SNHLY and CDR2 FYNNEI come from the germline V gene.

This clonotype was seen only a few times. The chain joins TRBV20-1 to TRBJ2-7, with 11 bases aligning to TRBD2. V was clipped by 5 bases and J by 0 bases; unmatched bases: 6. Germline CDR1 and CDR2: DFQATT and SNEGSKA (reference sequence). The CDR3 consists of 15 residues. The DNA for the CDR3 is TGCAGTGCTCCAGCCGGGACTAGCGGCTCCTACGAGCAGTACTTC. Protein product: CSAPAGTSGSYEQYF.

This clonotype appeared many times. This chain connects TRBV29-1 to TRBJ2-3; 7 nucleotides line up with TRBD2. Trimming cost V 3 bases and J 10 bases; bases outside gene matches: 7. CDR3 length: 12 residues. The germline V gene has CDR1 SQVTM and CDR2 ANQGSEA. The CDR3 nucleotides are TGCAGCGTTGAGGCCTTTGGGGGGGCGCAGTATTTT. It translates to CSVEAFGGAQYF.

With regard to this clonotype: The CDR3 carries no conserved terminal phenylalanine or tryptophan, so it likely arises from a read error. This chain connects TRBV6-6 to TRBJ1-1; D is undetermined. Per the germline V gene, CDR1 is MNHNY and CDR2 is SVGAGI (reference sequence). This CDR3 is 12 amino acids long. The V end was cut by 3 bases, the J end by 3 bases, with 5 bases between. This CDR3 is CASSYPDTEAFC. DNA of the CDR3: TGTGCCAGCAGTTATCCTGACACTGAAGCTTTCTGT.

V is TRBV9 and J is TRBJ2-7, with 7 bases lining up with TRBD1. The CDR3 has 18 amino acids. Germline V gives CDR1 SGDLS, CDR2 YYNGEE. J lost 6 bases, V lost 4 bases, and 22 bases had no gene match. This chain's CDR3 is CASSPRAGGKGDDGEQYF. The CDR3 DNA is TGTGCCAGCAGCCCAAGGGCAGGGGGTAAGGGGGATGATGGCGAGCAGTACTTC.

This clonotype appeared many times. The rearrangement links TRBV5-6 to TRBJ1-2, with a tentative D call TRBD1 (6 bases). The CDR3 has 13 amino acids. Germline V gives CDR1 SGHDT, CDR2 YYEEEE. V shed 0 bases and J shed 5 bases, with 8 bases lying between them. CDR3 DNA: TGTGCCAGCAGCTTGGGACAGGTATATGGCTACACCTTC. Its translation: CASSLGQVYGYTF.

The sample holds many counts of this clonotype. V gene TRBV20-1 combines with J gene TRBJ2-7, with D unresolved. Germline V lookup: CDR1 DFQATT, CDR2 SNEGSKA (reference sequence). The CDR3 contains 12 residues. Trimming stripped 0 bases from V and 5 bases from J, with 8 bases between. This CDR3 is CSARDHNHEQYF. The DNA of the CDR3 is TGCAGTGCTAGAGATCATAACCACGAGCAGTACTTC.

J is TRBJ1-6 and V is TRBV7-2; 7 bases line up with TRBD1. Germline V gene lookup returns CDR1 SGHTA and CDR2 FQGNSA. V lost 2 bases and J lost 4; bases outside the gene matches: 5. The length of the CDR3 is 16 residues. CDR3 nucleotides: TGTGCCAGCAGCTTATCGACGGGACAGTATAATTCACCCCTCCACTTT. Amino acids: CASSLSTGQYNSPLHF.

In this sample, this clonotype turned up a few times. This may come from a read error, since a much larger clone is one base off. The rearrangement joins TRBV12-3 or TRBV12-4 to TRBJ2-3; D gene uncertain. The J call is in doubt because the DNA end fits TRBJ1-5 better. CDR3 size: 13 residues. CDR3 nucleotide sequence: TGTGCCAGCAGTTTATCTTACGGAGATACGCAGCATTTT. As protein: CASSLSYGDTQHF.

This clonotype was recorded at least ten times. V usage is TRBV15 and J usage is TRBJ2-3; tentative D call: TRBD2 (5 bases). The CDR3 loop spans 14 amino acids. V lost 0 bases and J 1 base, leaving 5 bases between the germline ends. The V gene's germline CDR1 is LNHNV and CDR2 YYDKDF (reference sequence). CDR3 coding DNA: TGTGCCACCAGCAGAGAGGAGGGCACAGATACGCAGTATTTT. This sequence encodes CATSREEGTDTQYF. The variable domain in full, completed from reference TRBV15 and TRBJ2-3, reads DAMVIQNPRYQVTQFGKPVTLSCSQTLNHNVMYWYQQKSSQAPKLLFHYYDKDFNNEADTPDNFQSRRPNTSFCFLDIRSPGLGDTAMYLCATSREEGTDTQYFGPGTRLTVL.

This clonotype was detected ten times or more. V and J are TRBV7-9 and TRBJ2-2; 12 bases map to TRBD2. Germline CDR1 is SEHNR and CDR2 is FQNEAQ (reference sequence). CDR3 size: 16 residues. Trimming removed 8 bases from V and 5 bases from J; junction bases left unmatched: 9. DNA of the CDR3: TGTGCCAGCCGACCTCCTAGCGGGAGGGAAACCGGGGAGCTGTTTTTT. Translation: CASRPPSGRETGELFF.

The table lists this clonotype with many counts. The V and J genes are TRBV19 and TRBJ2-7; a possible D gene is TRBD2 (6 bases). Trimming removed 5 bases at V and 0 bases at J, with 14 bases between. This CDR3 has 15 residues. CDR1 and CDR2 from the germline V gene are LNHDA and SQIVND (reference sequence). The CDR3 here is CASSPNAGSSYEQYF. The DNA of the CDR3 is TGTGCCAGTAGTCCGAACGCGGGGAGCTCCTACGAGCAGTACTTC.

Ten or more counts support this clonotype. CDR3 nucleotides: TGTGCCGCGGCTCACGGGACAAGGCAAGAGACCCAGTACTTC. Translated: CAAAHGTRQETQYF. The V and J genes are TRBV30 and TRBJ2-5; possibly TRBD1 for D (6 bases). From germline, CDR1 is GTSNPN and CDR2 SVGIG (reference sequence). The CDR3 contains 14 residues. Trimming shortened V by 8 bases and J by 2 bases, and 18 bases separated the two germline ends.

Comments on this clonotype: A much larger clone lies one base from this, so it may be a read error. CDR3 coding DNA: TGCAGTGCCAGGACTACTTTCACAGATGCGCAGTATTTT. Protein product: CSARTTFTDAQYF. This chain connects TRBV20-1 to TRBJ2-3, with D perhaps TRBD2 (6 bases). This CDR3 is 13 amino acids long. CDR1 and CDR2 (germline): DFQATT, SNEGSKA (reference sequence).

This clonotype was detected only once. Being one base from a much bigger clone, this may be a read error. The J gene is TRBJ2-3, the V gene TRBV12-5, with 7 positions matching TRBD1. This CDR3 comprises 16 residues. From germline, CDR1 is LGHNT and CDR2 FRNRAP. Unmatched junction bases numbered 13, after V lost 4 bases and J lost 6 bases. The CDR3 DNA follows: TGTGCTAGTGGTTGCATCCAGGACAGGATGTGGGATACGCAGTATTTT. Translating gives CASGCIQDRMWDTQYF.

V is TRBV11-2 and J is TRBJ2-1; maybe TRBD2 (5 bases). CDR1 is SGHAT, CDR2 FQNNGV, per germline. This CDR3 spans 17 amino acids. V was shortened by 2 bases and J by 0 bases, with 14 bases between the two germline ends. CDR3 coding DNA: TGTGCCAGCAGCTTAATTTTTAGAGGGAGCTCCTACAATGAGCAGTTCTTC. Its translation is CASSLIFRGSSYNEQFF.

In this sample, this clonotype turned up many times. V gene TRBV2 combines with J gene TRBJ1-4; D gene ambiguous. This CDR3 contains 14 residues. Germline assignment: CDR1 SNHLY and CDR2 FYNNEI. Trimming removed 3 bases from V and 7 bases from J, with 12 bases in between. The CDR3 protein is CASSDFGEGEKLFF. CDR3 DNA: TGTGCCAGCAGTGATTTCGGCGAGGGTGAAAAACTGTTTTTT.